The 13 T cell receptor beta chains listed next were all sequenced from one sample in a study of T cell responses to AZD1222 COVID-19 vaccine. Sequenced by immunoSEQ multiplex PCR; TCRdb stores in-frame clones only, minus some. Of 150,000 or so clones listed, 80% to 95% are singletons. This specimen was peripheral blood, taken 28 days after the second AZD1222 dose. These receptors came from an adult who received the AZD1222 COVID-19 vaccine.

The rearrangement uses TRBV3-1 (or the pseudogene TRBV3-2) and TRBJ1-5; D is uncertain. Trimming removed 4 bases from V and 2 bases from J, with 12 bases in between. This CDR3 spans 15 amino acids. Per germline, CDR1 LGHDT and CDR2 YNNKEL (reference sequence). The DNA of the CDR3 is TGTGCCAGCAGCCGTGGTGTGGGTGGCAATCAGCCCCAGCATTTT. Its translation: CASSRGVGGNQPQHF.

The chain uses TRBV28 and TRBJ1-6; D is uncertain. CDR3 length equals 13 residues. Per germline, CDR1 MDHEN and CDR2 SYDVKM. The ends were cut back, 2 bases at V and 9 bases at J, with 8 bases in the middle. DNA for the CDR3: TGTGCCAGCAGTTTAGCCGATAGTTCACCCCTCCACTTT. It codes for CASSLADSSPLHF.

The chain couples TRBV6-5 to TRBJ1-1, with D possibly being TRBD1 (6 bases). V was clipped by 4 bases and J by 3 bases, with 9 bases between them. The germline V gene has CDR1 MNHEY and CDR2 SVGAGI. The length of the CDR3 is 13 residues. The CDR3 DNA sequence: TGTGCCAGCAGTTCACAGGGAGACACTGAAGCTTTCTTT. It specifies CASSSQGDTEAFF.

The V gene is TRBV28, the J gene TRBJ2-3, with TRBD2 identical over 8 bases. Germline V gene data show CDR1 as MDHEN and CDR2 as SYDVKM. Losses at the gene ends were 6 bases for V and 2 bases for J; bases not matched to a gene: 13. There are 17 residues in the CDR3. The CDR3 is CASSSPTSGTITDTQYF. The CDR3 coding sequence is TGTGCCAGCAGCTCCCCTACTAGCGGCACTATCACAGATACGCAGTATTTT.

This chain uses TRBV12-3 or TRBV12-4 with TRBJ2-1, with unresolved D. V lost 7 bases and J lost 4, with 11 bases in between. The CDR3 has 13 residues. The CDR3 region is CASNSLGYNEQFF. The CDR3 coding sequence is TGTGCCAGCAATTCCCTGGGGTACAATGAGCAGTTCTTC.

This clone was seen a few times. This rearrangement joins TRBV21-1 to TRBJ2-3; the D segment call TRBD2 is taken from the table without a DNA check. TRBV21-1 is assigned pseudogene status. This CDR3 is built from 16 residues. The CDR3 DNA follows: TGTGCCAGCAGCACTTTGATGGCGGGAGGGATAGATACGCAGTATTTT. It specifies CASSTLMAGGIDTQYF.

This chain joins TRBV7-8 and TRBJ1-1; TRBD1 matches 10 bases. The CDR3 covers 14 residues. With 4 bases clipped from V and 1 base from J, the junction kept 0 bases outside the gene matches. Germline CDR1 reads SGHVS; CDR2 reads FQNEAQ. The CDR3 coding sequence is TGTGCCAGCAGCTGGGACAGGGGGAACACTGAAGCTTTCTTT. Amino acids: CASSWDRGNTEAFF.

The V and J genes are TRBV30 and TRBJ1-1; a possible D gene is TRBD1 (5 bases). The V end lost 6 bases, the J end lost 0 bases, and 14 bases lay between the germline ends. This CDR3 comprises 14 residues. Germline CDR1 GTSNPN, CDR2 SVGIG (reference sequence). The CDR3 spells CACTPGGMNTEAFF. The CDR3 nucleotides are TGTGCCTGCACTCCGGGGGGGATGAACACTGAAGCTTTCTTT.

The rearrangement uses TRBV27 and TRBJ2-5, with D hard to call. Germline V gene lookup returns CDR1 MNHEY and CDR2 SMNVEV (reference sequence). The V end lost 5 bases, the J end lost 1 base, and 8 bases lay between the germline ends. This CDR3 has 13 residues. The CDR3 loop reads CASSPAAQETQYF. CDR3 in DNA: TGTGCCAGCAGTCCTGCCGCCCAAGAGACCCAGTACTTC.

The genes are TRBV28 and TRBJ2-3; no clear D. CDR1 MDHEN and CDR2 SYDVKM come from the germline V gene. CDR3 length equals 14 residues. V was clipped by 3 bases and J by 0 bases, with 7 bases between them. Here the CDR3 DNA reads TGTGCCAGCAGTTTTATCAGGAGCACAGATACGCAGTATTTT. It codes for CASSFIRSTDTQYF.

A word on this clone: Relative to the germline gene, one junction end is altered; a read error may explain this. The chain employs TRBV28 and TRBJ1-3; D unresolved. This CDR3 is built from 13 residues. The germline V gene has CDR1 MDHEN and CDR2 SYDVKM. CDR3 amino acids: CASKEGSRNTIYF. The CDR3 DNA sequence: TGTGCCAGCAAAGAAGGCTCTCGAAACACCATATATTTT.

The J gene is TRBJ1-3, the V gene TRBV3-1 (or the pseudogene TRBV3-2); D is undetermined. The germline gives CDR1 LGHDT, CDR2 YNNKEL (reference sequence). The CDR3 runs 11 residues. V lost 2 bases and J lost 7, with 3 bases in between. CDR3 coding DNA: TGTGCCAGCAGCCAACGGAACACCATATATTTT. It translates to CASSQRNTIYF.

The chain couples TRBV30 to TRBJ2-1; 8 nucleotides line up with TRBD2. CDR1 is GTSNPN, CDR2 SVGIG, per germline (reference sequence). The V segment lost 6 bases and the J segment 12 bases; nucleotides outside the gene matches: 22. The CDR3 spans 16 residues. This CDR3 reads CACTPDGSGKGARQFF. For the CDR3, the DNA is TGTGCCTGTACCCCAGACGGTAGCGGGAAGGGAGCGAGGCAGTTCTTC. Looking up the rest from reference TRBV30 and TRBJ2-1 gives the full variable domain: SQTIHQWPATLVQPVGSPLSLECTVEGTSNPNLYWYRQAAGRGLQLLFYSVGIGQISSEVPQNLSASRPQDRQFILSSKKLLLSDSGFYLCACTPDGSGKGARQFFGPGTRLTVL.